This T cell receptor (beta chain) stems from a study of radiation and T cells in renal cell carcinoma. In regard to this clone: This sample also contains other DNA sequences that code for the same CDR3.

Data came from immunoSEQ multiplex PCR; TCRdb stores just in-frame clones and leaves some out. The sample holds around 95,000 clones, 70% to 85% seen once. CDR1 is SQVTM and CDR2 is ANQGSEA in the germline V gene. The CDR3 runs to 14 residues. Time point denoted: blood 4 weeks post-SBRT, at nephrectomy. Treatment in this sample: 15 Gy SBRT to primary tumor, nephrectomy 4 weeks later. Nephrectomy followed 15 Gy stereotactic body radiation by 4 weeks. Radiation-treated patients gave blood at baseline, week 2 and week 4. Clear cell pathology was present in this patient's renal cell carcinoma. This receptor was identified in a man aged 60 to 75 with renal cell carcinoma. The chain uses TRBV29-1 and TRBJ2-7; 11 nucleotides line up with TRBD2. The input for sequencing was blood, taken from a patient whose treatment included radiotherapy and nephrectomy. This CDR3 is CSVAGTSGPYEQYF. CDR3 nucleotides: TGCAGTGTCGCCGGGACTAGCGGCCCCTACGAGCAGTACTTC.